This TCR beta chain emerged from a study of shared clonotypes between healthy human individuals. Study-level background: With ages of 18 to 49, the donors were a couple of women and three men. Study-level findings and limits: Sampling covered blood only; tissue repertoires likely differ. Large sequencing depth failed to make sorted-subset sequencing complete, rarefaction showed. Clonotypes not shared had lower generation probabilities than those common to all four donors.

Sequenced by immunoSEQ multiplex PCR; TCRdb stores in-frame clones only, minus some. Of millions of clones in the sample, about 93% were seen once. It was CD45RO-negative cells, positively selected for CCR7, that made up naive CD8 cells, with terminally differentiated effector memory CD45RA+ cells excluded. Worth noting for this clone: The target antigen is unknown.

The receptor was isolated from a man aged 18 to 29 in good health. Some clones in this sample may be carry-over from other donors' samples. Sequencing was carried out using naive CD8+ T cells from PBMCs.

The CDR3 DNA reads as TGTGCCTGGAGTGTTCTAAGCGGTTCCTACAATGAGCAGTTCTTC. Its protein is CAWSVLSGSYNEQFF. The chain has TRBV30 and TRBJ2-1, with a weak D call TRBD2 (5 bases). The CDR3 sequence is 15 residues long. Trimming removed 0 bases from V and 1 base from J, with 10 bases in between. The germline V gene has CDR1 GTSNPN and CDR2 SVGIG (reference sequence).